The T cell receptor beta chain under discussion was sequenced for a study of T cells in Graves' hyperthyroidism and ophthalmopathy (dated by TCRdb to about 2019). For context, the study as a whole: Peripheral blood samples were taken at the time of initial diagnosis, prior to any treatment. To identify distinguishing TCR V-J signatures, a discovery cohort of 90 to 100 patients was used, comprising some 45 with Graves' ophthalmopathy and 55 to 65 with stable Graves' hyperthyroidism. Prospective prediction of ophthalmopathy was tested in an independent validation cohort of some 20 hyperthyroidism patients and some 17 patients who later progressed to ophthalmopathy. The roughly 99 discovery patients were divided at random into training and test sets in a 7:3 ratio. In addition, the study compared T-cell repertoires in thyroid tissue and in blood from five to seven Graves' hyperthyroidism patients. Once sampling was done, hyperthyroidism patients were given methimazole at a starting dose of 30 mg daily, whereas ophthalmopathy patients were given high-dose intravenous methylprednisolone. The paper describes TCR Vbeta CDR3 sequencing of roughly 130 peripheral blood samples, made up of roughly 40 ophthalmopathy patients, 70 to 75 hyperthyroidism patients and 17 progressor patients. General conclusions and limits of the study: Sample size was not statistically predetermined, and blinding of investigators to group allocation was not performed. A 13 V-J signature model separated ophthalmopathy from stable hyperthyroidism, with roughly 88% sensitivity and 81.08% specificity in cross-validation and 80%/75% in testing. During validation, the model predicted progression to ophthalmopathy a median of approximately six months ahead of onset, with roughly 65% sensitivity and around 72% specificity. Most expanded thyroid clonotypes (frequency above 0.001) were also found in blood, which suggests that blood repertoires may mirror thyroid immune responses.

Comments on this clonotype: No cognate antigen has been identified for it. No much larger clone is present one base from it, and per-base qualities are unavailable.

The TCR beta CDR3 regions were amplified from RNA transcripts. For the first round of RT-PCR on the TCR CDR3, the HTBI primer set was used together with the Qiagen OneStep RT-PCR kit. Libraries were constructed in a second round of multiplex PCR, after which size selection and purification were performed. The libraries were sequenced on an Illumina HiSeq2000 using paired-end 100 bp reads. The original methods were these. SOAPnuke was used to process the raw data, with reads discarded if the reads contained adapters or uncalled bases, had a mean Phred below 15, or lacked an exact constant-primer or identifier match. High-quality paired reads were merged using COPE v1.2.5, and each unique nucleotide sequence was defined as a clonotype. MiTCR v1.1 was used to align the clonotypes against IMGT TRBV, TRBD and TRBJ reference segments. Only V-J combinations with frequency above 0.0001, covering about 99% of repertoires, were analysed. A TCS score was defined as the ratio of F50 (clonal expansion) to E x V (chaos), with BLOSUM62-based TCRdist applied between CDR3 peptides within each V-J. Welch's t-statistics and random forest reduced fewer than 600 V-J features to 13, which were used in a naive Bayes classifier (R e1071). In-frame beta chains were kept once TCRdb had trimmed the public reads at Q25 with fastp and called clones with MiXCR. Entries that share a CDR3 protein sequence are merged under the most common genes and DNA. The V and J calls come from TCRdb's annotation, not from the publication. The sample table records roughly 700,000 distinct CDR3 sequences; around 15% of these occur just once. The top ten hold 10% of the sample.

Graves' hyperthyroidism was defined as stable when no progression to ophthalmopathy occurred over 18 months of follow-up. The hyperthyroidism patients were between 18 and 65 years old and newly diagnosed, with a disease duration of less than 2 months. Exclusion was applied to patients with uncontrolled infections, other autoimmune diseases, pregnancy or lactation. Diagnoses were established on the basis of clinical symptoms, serum thyroxine and TRAb, thyroid ultrasound, and orbital computed tomography. Ficoll-Paque density gradient centrifugation was used to isolate PBMCs from around 10 ml of fresh peripheral blood. Trizol reagent was used to extract total RNA, and RNA quality was then checked on an Agilent 2100 Bioanalyzer. As encoded in the germline V gene (reference sequence), CDR1 is LNHDA while CDR2 is SQIVND. Inclusive of the bounding cysteine and phenylalanine, the CDR3 is 15 residues long. CDR3 DNA is the only sequence kept; it has 45 bases, read in frame from the first base. Here V drops 7 bases and J drops 3 bases, and the junction holds 6 bases not matched to any gene.

The V and J genes are TRBV19 and TRBJ2-1, and 10 bases in between align with TRBD1. Sequenced input: blood. The receptor comes from a woman aged 18-29 years with Graves' hyperthyroidism. The DNA reads TGTGCCAGTACCCTGACAGGGGGCTTCTACAATGAGCAGTTCTTC. It translates as CASTLTGGFYNEQFF.